The entry below gives a single T cell receptor (beta chain) sequence along with its context. Germline V gene lookup returns CDR1 MNHEY and CDR2 SVGAGI. The length of the CDR3 is 13 residues. Trimming shortened V by 11 bases and J by 1 base, and 9 bases separated the two germline ends. This table comes from immunoSEQ multiplex PCR, and its TCRdb copy is limited to in-frame clones, with some not included. The table shows more than 150,000 clones, with 86% occurring only once. The data were obtained in a study of blood T cell repertoires in COVID-19. Study background: Donors in the United States, Italy and Spain gave samples during acute or convalescent COVID-19.

The sequenced material came from peripheral blood. This sequence joins TRBV6-5 and TRBJ2-6, with D unresolved. The clonotype comes from a man in his sixties with acute or convalescent COVID-19. DNA for the CDR3: TGTGCCGCCGCGGAATCTGGGGCCAACGTCCTGACTTTC. This encodes CAAAESGANVLTF.